This T cell receptor (beta chain) was obtained from a study of shared clonotypes between healthy human individuals. Comments on this clone: The antigen remains undetermined.

Researchers partitioned CD4+ cells into CD45RA+ naive and CD45RA-negative memory subsets. The DNA input per sorted-subset replicate PCR was roughly 0.2 ug, corresponding to 32,000 or so T cell genomes. Measured with immunoSEQ multiplex PCR; TCRdb has only the in-frame clones, and not every one. The table has more than 1.2 million clones, less than 99% seen once. Study results and limitations: Several donors held about 5% of naive CD4 clonotypes in common. In general, naive subsets displayed greater estimated richness than memory subsets did.

There are 14 residues in the CDR3. Per germline, CDR1 LGHNA and CDR2 YSLEER. V lost 3 bases to trimming and J lost 4 bases, with 12 bases between them. Sequenced sample: naive CD4+ T cells sorted from blood. Subset denoted: CD45RA+ positively selected. The chain joins TRBV4-3 to TRBJ1-2, with D uncertain. The source is a young man in good health. CDR3 nucleotides: TGCGCCAGCAGCCAGGGATTCTCAACCTATGGCTACACCTTC. As protein: CASSQGFSTYGYTF.